These T cell receptor beta chains were read from a single sample in a study of OX40 agonist ivuxolimab in advanced cancers. Profiling relied on immunoSEQ multiplex PCR, and the TCRdb table lists in-frame clones only, not all of them. The table has around 83,000 clones, under 95% seen once; the top ten hold around 1.6%. The specimen was CD4+ or CD8+ T cells sorted from blood, collected in a trial of the OX40 agonist ivuxolimab. These receptors all come from an adult with an advanced solid tumor such as melanoma, head and neck, liver or kidney cancer. CDR3s include the opening cysteine and the closing phenylalanine or tryptophan. D genes are given only for firm matches. The listing skips clone size in some rows; elsewhere it reads once, few, many or a size class.

.,.,TRBJ1-3,TRBV19,TGTGCCAGTTCACGGGAGATGGGAAACACCATATATTTT,CASSREMGNTIYF
.,.,TRBJ2-3,TRBV5-6,TGTGCCAGCAGCTTGGCGGGAATTGGGGCAGATACGCAGTATTTT,CASSLAGIGADTQYF
.,.,TRBJ2-2,TRBV6-5,TGTGCCAGCAGTTACTGGTTCGGGGGCACCGGGGAGCTGTTTTTT,CASSYWFGGTGELFF
.,.,TRBJ2-3,TRBV5-1,TGCGCCAGCAGCTCCACAGATACGCAGTATTTT,CASSSTDTQYF
.,once,TRBJ2-5,TRBV4-2,TGTGCCAGCAGCCCAGAGGTTGGGCGGGGCCAAGAGACCCAGTACTTC,CASSPEVGRGQETQYF
.,.,TRBJ2-3,TRBV12-2,TGTGCAAGTCGCCCCTCAGCGGGAGGGGGGACAGATACGCAGTATTTT,CASRPSAGGGTDTQYF
.,once,TRBJ1-1,TRBV11-3,TGTGCCAGCAGCTTTGGGGGAAACACTGAAGCTTTCTTT,CASSFGGNTEAFF
.,.,TRBJ2-3,TRBV7-9,TGTGCCAGCACCACCCGACGGTCTGGGAGCACAGATACGCAGTATTTT,CASTTRRSGSTDTQYF
.,once,TRBJ2-1,TRBV27,TGTGCCAGCAGTTCTGCCTTAGGACAGAAAAATGAGCAGTTCTTC,CASSSALGQKNEQFF
.,.,TRBJ2-3,TRBV21-1,TGTGCCAGCAGCAAGGGACAGGTCAGCACAGATACGCAGTATTTT,CASSKGQVSTDTQYF
TRBD2,.,TRBJ2-3,TRBV18,TGTGCCAGCTCACTAATGAGCGGGAGGACCACAGATACGCAGTATTTT,CASSLMSGRTTDTQYF
.,.,TRBJ2-5,TRBV4-2,TGTGCCAGCAGCGTACGGAGGGCCCAGTACTTC,CASSVRRAQYF
.,.,TRBJ2-3,TRBV5-4,TGTGCCAGCAGCTTGTGGTCAACCACAGATACGCAGTATTTT,CASSLWSTTDTQYF
.,.,TRBJ2-4,TRBV30,TGTGCCTGGACTTCTGAGCTAGTAAACATTCAGTACTTC,CAWTSELVNIQYF
.,.,TRBJ1-5,TRBV27,TGTGCCAGCAGTTTAATCCCCCTGGGTGGGGGGCGAAGCAATCAGCCCCAGCATTTT,CASSLIPLGGGRSNQPQHF
.,.,TRBJ1-5,TRBV4-1,TGCGCCAGCAGCCAAGGGGCTCAGCCCCAGCATTTT,CASSQGAQPQHF
.,.,TRBJ2-7,TRBV5-1,TGCGCCAGCAGGGACATCTACGAGCAGTACTTC,CASRDIYEQYF
.,few,TRBJ1-4,TRBV11-2,TGTGCCAGCAGCTTCAGGTCAACTAATGAAAAACTGTTTTTT,CASSFRSTNEKLFF
TRBD2,.,TRBJ2-5,TRBV6-6,TGTGCCAGCCGGACTAGCGGGAGTGGCAAGACCCAGTACTTC,CASRTSGSGKTQYF
.,.,TRBJ2-3,TRBV7-2,TGTGCCAGCAGCTCCCCTGTGGCGGGGGCTCATTCCACAGATACGCAGTATTTT,CASSSPVAGAHSTDTQYF
TRBD2,.,TRBJ2-3,TRBV4-2,TGTGCCAGCAGCCAACGGACTAGCGGGCCACCTATCGCTAGCACAGATACGCAGTATTTT,CASSQRTSGPPIASTDTQYF
.,.,TRBJ1-1,TRBV28,TGTGCCAGCAGTCTGGCCCTGAACACTGAAGCTTTCTTT,CASSLALNTEAFF
.,.,TRBJ1-5,TRBV6-1,TGTGCCAGCAGTGAATTCTGGGGAAGCAATCAGCCCCAGCATTTT,CASSEFWGSNQPQHF
TRBD1,.,TRBJ2-7,TRBV28,TGTGCCAGCAGTGAGACAGGGAAGCGTTACGAGCAGTACTTC,CASSETGKRYEQYF
.,.,TRBJ1-2,TRBV7-9,TGTGCCAGCAGCTCGGTCGCCAGAACGCCCTATGGCTACACCTTC,CASSSVARTPYGYTF
.,once,TRBJ2-3,TRBV5-1,TGCGCCAGCAGCTTAGGACAGATCACAGATACGCAGTATTTT,CASSLGQITDTQYF
TRBD2,.,TRBJ2-3,TRBV10-2,TGCGCCAGCAGGGCTAGCGGTAACACAGATACGCAGTATTTT,CASRASGNTDTQYF
.,.,TRBJ1-2,TRBV6-6,TGTGCCAGCAGTTATCGGCAGCGGGCTGGCTACACCTTC,CASSYRQRAGYTF
TRBD1,.,TRBJ1-1,TRBV28,TGTGCCAGCAGTTTCCCCGCAGGACAGGGGGCGCGGGGTGAAGCTTTCTTT,CASSFPAGQGARGEAFF
TRBD1,.,TRBJ1-2,TRBV5-6,TGTGCCAGCAGCACCAGGGGGCAGGGCTATGGCTACACCTTC,CASSTRGQGYGYTF
.,.,TRBJ2-7,TRBV5-1,TGCGCCAGCAGCTTGACGGCGGGAAGCTCCTACGAGCAGTACTTC,CASSLTAGSSYEQYF
.,.,TRBJ2-7,TRBV11-2,TGTGCCAGCAGCCCCCACCTCCCCGCGGGCGGCGAGCAGTACTTC,CASSPHLPAGGEQYF